The entry that follows covers one T cell receptor (beta chain) sequence. What it recognizes is unknown. Profiled with immunoSEQ multiplex PCR; TCRdb holds only in-frame clones, not every one. The table records about 150,000 clones, approximately 88% of them present only once. These data originate in a study of cytomegalovirus exposure and HLA in healthy donors. Study-level findings and limits: Despite most TCR sequences being rare, some public TCRs occurred in many donors.

Per the germline V gene, CDR1 is SGHDN and CDR2 is FVKESK. The CDR3 loop spans 20 amino acids. Trimming left V 0 bases short and J 4 bases short, with 25 bases between. The chain joins TRBV14 to TRBJ2-1; possibly TRBD1 for D (5 bases). This sequence originates from a woman aged 18-29 years in good health and CMV-seropositive. The sequenced sample was PBMCs. The CDR3 DNA sequence: TGTGCCAGCAGCCAAGAATTGGGGCGGTTAGGGATAGTTGCTTACAATGAGCAGTTCTTC. It is translated as CASSQELGRLGIVAYNEQFF. The full variable domain, in which reference TRBV14 and TRBJ2-1 provide the parts outside the CDR3, is EAGVTQFPSHSVIEKGQTVTLRCDPISGHDNLYWYRRVMGKEIKFLLHFVKESKQDESGMPNNRFLAERTGGTYSTLKVQPAELEDSGVYFCASSQELGRLGIVAYNEQFFGPGTRLTVL.